This T cell receptor (beta chain) was retrieved from a study of human T cells and chemical hapten exposure. Across the whole study: Patients were given diphenylcyclopropenone on the scalp weekly across the approximately 25-week study. Patch tests put 0.01% DPC on the upper back, read at 6 days.

This clonotype was recorded many times. Specified time point: patch test 2, 6 weeks after DPC sensitization. Treatment meaning: therapeutic diphenylcyclopropenone sensitization with weekly scalp DPC. Trimming at V came to 7 bases and at J to 3 bases, leaving 6 bases not matched to a gene. From germline, CDR1 is SQVTM and CDR2 ANQGSEA. The CDR3 runs to 14 residues. The study's library attached unique molecular identifiers to single cDNA molecules. Original processing methods: Individual samples carried between about 20,000 and 700,000 TCRs, with around 96,000 as the median. Each CDR3 protein is one row after TCRdb ran MiXCR on the RACE reads. TCRdb's processing, not the authors', yielded these V and J calls. In the table there are over 60,000 distinct CDR3 sequences, 10% of which are singletons.

Material: whole blood, obtained in connection with sensitization to the hapten diphenylcyclopropenone (DPC). The clonotype was recovered from a woman between 45 and 60 years old with alopecia areata. Some clones in this sample may be carry-over from other donors' samples. The chain is built from TRBV29-1 and TRBJ2-1; 10 bases align to TRBD2. The CDR3 protein is CSGGASGSYNEQFF. As DNA, the CDR3 is TGCAGCGGGGGGGCTAGCGGGAGCTACAATGAGCAGTTCTTC.